This T cell receptor (beta chain) was profiled in a study of T cells in localized non-small cell lung cancer. The V gene's germline CDR1 is LGHNA and CDR2 YSLEER. Between the trimmed V and J ends, which lost 0 bases and 8 bases, there was a span of 19 bases. The CDR3 runs 16 residues. The data were produced by immunoSEQ multiplex PCR, yet TCRdb's version contains in-frame clones alone and is incomplete. The repertoire holds about 55,000 clones, with approximately 80% as singletons. A remark on this clone: Its target is not known.

Study observations and caveats: Among the top 100 tumor clones, a median about 52 appeared in adjacent lung. A raised T cell density in blood coincided with lengthier overall survival. Uninvolved adjacent lung had higher T cell clonality than tumor and all other tissues.

The sequence derives from a man between 40 and 70 years old with stage III lung adenocarcinoma. The material was peripheral blood mononuclear cells, obtained before any cancer treatment. The rearrangement links TRBV4-3 to TRBJ1-2, with D tentatively TRBD1 (6 bases). CDR3 sequence (DNA): TGCGCCAGCAGCCAAGAGGTGGGACAAGGTATCGACGGCTACACCTTC. It specifies CASSQEVGQGIDGYTF.